This T cell receptor (beta chain) is drawn from a study of T-cell memory formation after mild COVID-19. Overall study results and limits: Cross-reactive memory seemingly joined, as some responding clones were found in pre-infection memory.

In the case of this clonotype: Its target is not known.

Trimming cost V 0 bases and J 8 bases, with 7 bases left between them. The CDR3 runs to 13 residues. cDNA libraries for TCR alpha and TCR beta, carrying sample barcodes and UMIs, came from 5'RACE with constant-segment primers. One entry per CDR3 protein, called by TCRdb with MiXCR from the 5' RACE reads. The data contain 150,000 to 200,000 distinct CDR3 sequences, roughly 16% of them seen just once; the ten biggest clones take up approximately 2.1%. The sequencing input was PBMCs or a T cell subset sorted from them (not recorded which). The sequence was obtained from an adult woman who had mild COVID-19 (a few samples of this study predate the infection). Cell type and time point are not known. This chain links TRBV12-3 or TRBV12-4 with TRBJ2-2; weak D call: TRBD1 (5 bases). The CDR3 loop reads CASSLAGHGELFF. In nucleotides, the CDR3 is TGTGCCAGCAGTTTAGCGGGGCATGGGGAGCTGTTTTTT.